These 25 T cell receptor beta chains originate from one sample sequenced in a study of T cell repertoires in cytomegalovirus infection. TCRdb re-called the reads with MiXCR, one entry per CDR3 protein. Of about 700,000 distinct CDR3 sequences in the sample, 30% to 35% were seen once. These TCRs' antigens remain unknown. This specimen consisted of cultured PBMCs, obtained from culture after CMV antigen stimulation. Receptor source: a human donor in good health (CMV status not recorded). Some clones in this sample may be carry-over from other donors' samples.

This clonotype was recorded at least ten times. The rearrangement links TRBV7-2 to TRBJ2-1; 8 nucleotides agree with TRBD2. This CDR3 is 15 amino acids long. The J segment lost 8 bases and the V segment lost 4 bases, leaving 10 bases of the junction unmatched. Germline CDR1 is SGHTA and CDR2 is FQGNSA. The CDR3 nucleotides read TGTGCCAGCAGCTCCACCACGGGACTAGTATATGAGCAGTTCTTC. Translation: CASSSTTGLVYEQFF.

The CDR3: CASSPAGTRDEQFF. CDR3 nucleotide sequence: TGTGCCAGCAGCCCCGCCGGGACTAGAGATGAGCAGTTCTTC. The V gene is TRBV7-8, the J gene TRBJ2-1, with 8 positions matching TRBD2. There are 14 residues in the CDR3. Unmatched junction bases numbered 8, after V lost 5 bases and J lost 8 bases. Germline V gene data show CDR1 as SGHVS and CDR2 as FQNEAQ. Combining the CDR3 with reference TRBV7-8 and TRBJ2-1 gives the whole variable domain GAGVSQSPRYKVAKRGQDVALRCDPISGHVSLFWYQQALGQGPEFLTYFQNEAQLDKSGLPSDRFFAERPEGSVSTLKIQRTQQEDSAVYLCASSPAGTRDEQFFGPGTRLTVL.

A few counts support this clonotype. The chain carries TRBV14 and TRBJ1-6; D call uncertain. Deletions cut 6 bases from V and 15 bases from J, with 21 bases between. This CDR3 region has 14 residues. The V gene's germline CDR1 is SGHDN and CDR2 FVKESK. CDR3 coding DNA: TGTGCCAGCAGTAAAGTTCGCGGAGCCCTCTTCCTCCACTTT. It codes for CASSKVRGALFLHF.

V and J are TRBV6-1 and TRBJ1-1; 8 bases line up with TRBD1. After removal of 7 bases from V and 4 bases from J, the junction contained 14 bases not matched to a gene. Germline V gene lookup returns CDR1 MNHNS and CDR2 SASEGT. The CDR3 is 16 amino acids. The CDR3 DNA reads TGTGCCAGCACCATAGGGTCCAGGGGGCGGACCACTGAAGCTTTCTTT. As protein: CASTIGSRGRTTEAFF.

This clonotype was recorded at least ten times. The chain employs TRBV7-2 and TRBJ1-1; D might be TRBD1 (5 bases). V was cut by 5 bases and J by 2 bases, with 9 bases left in between. Germline V CDR1 and CDR2: SGHTA, FQGNSA. The CDR3 spans 13 residues. CDR3 DNA: TGTGCCAGCAGCCGACAGATAAACACTGAAGCTTTCTTT. Its translation: CASSRQINTEAFF.

The chain has TRBV12-3 or TRBV12-4 and TRBJ2-2; 9 bases are a match to TRBD2. CDR3 length equals 20 residues. V lost 7 bases to trimming and J lost 1 base; unmatched junction nucleotides: 19. The DNA for the CDR3 is TGTGCCAGCACCTCCCCCCCTCGTGGCGGGAGGGCCCTGAACACCGGGGAGCTGTTTTTT. It specifies CASTSPPRGGRALNTGELFF.

Only a few counts were recorded for this clonotype. V gene TRBV5-6 combines with J gene TRBJ2-2, with TRBD1 matching 9 bases. Looked up from germline, CDR1 is SGHDT and CDR2 is YYEEEE. The CDR3 is made up of 17 amino acids. The V and J ends lost 2 bases and 4 bases, in that order; junction bases with no gene match: 9. The CDR3 protein is CASSFLQGARGTGELFF. CDR3 in DNA: TGTGCCAGCAGCTTCTTACAGGGGGCGCGCGGCACCGGGGAGCTGTTTTTT.

The table lists this clonotype with many counts. The gene calls are TRBV7-2 and TRBJ1-1, with unresolved D. CDR1 SGHTA and CDR2 FQGNSA come from the germline V gene. Trimming removed 5 bases at V and 11 bases at J, with 18 bases between. The CDR3 has 13 residues. CDR3 DNA: TGTGCCAGCAGCCTTCAGACGGCTAGCACGGCTTTCTTT. Its translation: CASSLQTASTAFF.

This clonotype showed up just a few times. J is TRBJ1-2 and V is TRBV7-8; D gene unclear. Germline values: CDR1 SGHVS, CDR2 FQNEAQ. V was shortened by 2 bases and J by 4 bases, with 8 bases between the two germline ends. The CDR3 sequence is 13 residues long. CDR3 amino acids: CASSLKQTYGYTF. CDR3 DNA sequence: TGTGCCAGCAGCTTAAAACAGACCTATGGCTACACCTTC.

The chain employs TRBV12-3 or TRBV12-4 and TRBJ1-4; D gene ambiguous. This CDR3 is 14 amino acids long. The V gene lost 5 bases and the J gene lost 4 bases, with 11 bases spanning the gap. This CDR3 is CASSGGELNEKLFF. In DNA, the CDR3 is TGTGCCAGCAGTGGCGGGGAACTTAATGAAAAACTGTTTTTT.

This clonotype came up a few times. The junction does not match germline at one end; this may be a read error. The chain carries TRBV12-3 or TRBV12-4 and TRBJ1-2, with TRBD1 as a possible D gene (5 bases). This CDR3 has 11 amino acids. The CDR3 loop is CASSLERQGSF. The CDR3 coding sequence is TGTGCCAGCAGTTTAGAAAGGCAGGGCTCCTTC.

The chain has TRBV12-3 or TRBV12-4 and TRBJ1-1; D uncertain. V lost 6 bases and J 3 bases, leaving 8 bases between the germline ends. The CDR3 is 12 residues long. CDR3 DNA: TGTGCCAGCAGGGTTTCGTACACTGAAGCTTTCTTT. Its protein product is CASRVSYTEAFF.

V and J are TRBV6-1 and TRBJ1-1; D uncertain. CDR3 size: 15 residues. V dropped 0 bases and J dropped 1 base, with 9 bases sitting between them. Germline V gene sequence: CDR1 MNHNS, CDR2 SASEGT. CDR3 sequence (DNA): TGTGCCAGCAGTGAAGCAAGGACGGCGAACACTGAAGCTTTCTTT. Its protein is CASSEARTANTEAFF.

This clonotype was counted between two and nine times. The chain carries TRBV7-2 and TRBJ2-7; 8 bases align to TRBD2. The V gene end was trimmed by 6 bases and the J gene end by 4 bases; junction bases not matched to a gene: 11. CDR3 size: 15 residues. The germline gives CDR1 SGHTA, CDR2 FQGNSA. CDR3 amino acids: CASRLASGSNYEQYF. The CDR3, as DNA: TGTGCCAGCAGACTCGCTAGCGGGTCAAATTACGAGCAGTACTTC.

CDR3 amino acids: CASSQELAGGQPQHF. The CDR3 DNA sequence: TGCGCCAGCAGCCAAGAGTTGGCAGGCGGGCAGCCCCAGCATTTT. The chain carries TRBV4-3 and TRBJ1-5; D ambiguous. CDR1 is LGHNA and CDR2 is YSLEER in the germline V gene. This CDR3 is built from 15 residues. Trimming cost V 0 bases and J 7 bases, with 13 bases left between them.

This clonotype was observed a few times. The CDR3 DNA reads as TGTGCCAGCAGTTCAGGATTAGGGAGCAATCAGCCCCAGCATTTT. Translating it yields CASSSGLGSNQPQHF. The chain combines TRBV6-6 with TRBJ1-5; D gene uncertain. CDR1 and CDR2 (germline): MNHNY, SVGAGI (reference sequence). Deletions cut 4 bases from V and 1 base from J, with 11 bases between. This CDR3 contains 15 residues.

This clonotype was seen just once. The CDR3 DNA follows: TGCGCCAGCAGCCACTTCCTTGGGGGCGCTGAAGCTTTCTTT. Residues: CASSHFLGGAEAFF. The V call is TRBV4-1, the J call TRBJ1-1, with D possibly TRBD1 on 6 matching bases. This CDR3 is 14 amino acids long. The germline V gene encodes CDR1 MGHRA and CDR2 YSYEKL. Trimming cost V 3 bases and J 6 bases, with 14 bases left between them.

J is TRBJ2-1 and V is TRBV4-1; 12 bases map to TRBD2. Germline trimming cut 1 base from V and 5 bases from J; bases unmatched to any gene: 9. The CDR3 contains 18 residues. Germline lookup yields CDR1 MGHRA and CDR2 YSYEKL. The CDR3 loop is CASSQASGGAVLNNEQFF. CDR3 DNA: TGCGCCAGCAGCCAAGCTAGCGGGGGGGCCGTACTCAACAATGAGCAGTTCTTC.

This clonotype was found a few times. The rearrangement joins TRBV5-4 to TRBJ2-1, with 10 bases aligning to TRBD2. Germline CDR1 and CDR2: SGHNT and YYREEE (reference sequence). V lost 0 bases and J lost 9; bases outside the gene matches: 12. The CDR3 contains 17 residues. CDR3 DNA sequence: TGTGCCAGCAGCTTGGGCTATTTAGCGGGAGGCGGGTCTGAGCAGTTCTTC. This codes for CASSLGYLAGGGSEQFF.

This clonotype was counted between two and nine times. The chain combines TRBV4-1 with TRBJ1-5; 9 nucleotides agree with TRBD1. The CDR3 loop spans 16 amino acids. CDR1 MGHRA and CDR2 YSYEKL come from the germline V gene. V shed 1 base and J 5 bases; nucleotides not matched to a gene: 6. The CDR3 is CASSQVTGQGYQPQHF. The CDR3 DNA reads as TGCGCCAGCAGCCAAGTTACGGGACAGGGTTATCAGCCCCAGCATTTT.

The V and J genes are TRBV18 and TRBJ1-5; tentatively, D is TRBD1 (5 bases). The CDR3 spans 17 residues. Between the trimmed V and J ends, which lost 3 bases and 1 base, there was a span of 16 bases. CDR1 and CDR2 from the germline V gene are KGHSH and LQKENI. The CDR3 region is CASSPGFGAASNQPQHF. In nucleotides, the CDR3 is TGTGCCAGCTCACCGGGGTTTGGGGCGGCGAGCAATCAGCCCCAGCATTTT.

The rearrangement uses TRBV10-3 and TRBJ2-1, with D maybe TRBD1 (6 bases). The CDR3 loop spans 13 amino acids. The germline CDR1 and CDR2 sequences are ENHRY and SYGVKD. The V gene lost 5 bases and the J gene lost 5 bases, with 10 bases spanning the gap. The CDR3 DNA reads TGTGCCATCAGTTCTCAGGGGCACAATGAGCAGTTCTTC. Encoded protein: CAISSQGHNEQFF.

There are a few counts of this clonotype. The rearrangement uses TRBV19 and TRBJ2-1, with TRBD1 as a possible D gene (5 bases). The CDR3 covers 15 residues. Germline CDR1 LNHDA, CDR2 SQIVND (reference sequence). Between the trimmed V and J ends, which lost 6 bases and 3 bases, there was a span of 15 bases. This chain's CDR3 is CASRGGGANYNEQFF. CDR3 DNA sequence: TGTGCCAGTAGGGGTGGTGGGGCTAACTACAATGAGCAGTTCTTC.

The CDR3 loop reads CATKEWGDYNEQFF. The CDR3 DNA sequence: TGTGCCACAAAGGAGTGGGGGGATTACAATGAGCAGTTCTTC. The chain combines TRBV27 with TRBJ2-1, with D perhaps TRBD2 (6 bases). CDR1 is MNHEY and CDR2 is SMNVEV in the germline V gene (reference sequence). Trimming removed 10 bases at V and 4 bases at J, with 17 bases between. This CDR3 region has 14 residues.

V is TRBV6-2 or TRBV6-3 and J is TRBJ2-7, with TRBD2 as a possible D gene (6 bases). V lost 5 bases, J lost 5 bases, and 19 bases lay in between. The V gene's germline CDR1 is MNHEY and CDR2 SVGEGT. This CDR3 is 15 amino acids long. Here the CDR3 DNA reads TGTGCCAGCAGTCAGCCCGAGGCGGGGCGCAACGAGCAGTACTTC. It specifies CASSQPEAGRNEQYF.